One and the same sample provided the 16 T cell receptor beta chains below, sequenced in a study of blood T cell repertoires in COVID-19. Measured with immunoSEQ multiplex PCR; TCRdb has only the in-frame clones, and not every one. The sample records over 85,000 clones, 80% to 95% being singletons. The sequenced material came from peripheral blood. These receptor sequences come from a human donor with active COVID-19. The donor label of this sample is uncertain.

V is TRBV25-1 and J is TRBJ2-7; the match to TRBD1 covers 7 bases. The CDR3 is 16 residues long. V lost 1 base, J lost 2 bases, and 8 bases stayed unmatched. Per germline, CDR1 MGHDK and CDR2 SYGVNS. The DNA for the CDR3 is TGTGCCAGCAGTGAATCAAAAGGGGGCTCCCCCTACGAGCAGTACTTC. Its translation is CASSESKGGSPYEQYF.

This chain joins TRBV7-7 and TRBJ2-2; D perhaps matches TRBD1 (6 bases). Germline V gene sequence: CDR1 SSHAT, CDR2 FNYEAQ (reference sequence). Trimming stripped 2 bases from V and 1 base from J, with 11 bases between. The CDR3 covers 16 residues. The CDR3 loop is CASSLRQALNTGELFF. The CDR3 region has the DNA TGTGCCAGCAGCTTACGACAGGCATTGAACACCGGGGAGCTGTTTTTT.

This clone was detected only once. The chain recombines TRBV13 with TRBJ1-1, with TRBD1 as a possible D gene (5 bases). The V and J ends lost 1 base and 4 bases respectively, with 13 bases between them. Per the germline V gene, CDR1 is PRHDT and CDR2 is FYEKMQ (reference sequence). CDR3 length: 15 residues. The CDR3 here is CASSLETGVSTEAFF. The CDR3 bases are TGTGCCAGCAGCTTAGAAACGGGGGTGTCCACTGAAGCTTTCTTT. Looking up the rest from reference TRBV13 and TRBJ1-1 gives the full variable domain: AAGVIQSPRHLIKEKRETATLKCYPIPRHDTVYWYQQGPGQDPQFLISFYEKMQSDKGSIPDRFSAQQFSDYHSELNMSSLELGDSALYFCASSLETGVSTEAFFGQGTRLTVV.

CDR3 in amino acids: CASSQERDSGANVLTF. The DNA for the CDR3 is TGCGCCAGCAGCCAAGAGAGAGACTCTGGGGCCAACGTCCTGACTTTC. This chain links TRBV4-3 with TRBJ2-6; D is ambiguous. Trimming pared 0 bases from V and 0 bases from J, leaving 6 bases between. CDR3 size: 16 residues. Germline CDR1 and CDR2: LGHNA and YSLEER.

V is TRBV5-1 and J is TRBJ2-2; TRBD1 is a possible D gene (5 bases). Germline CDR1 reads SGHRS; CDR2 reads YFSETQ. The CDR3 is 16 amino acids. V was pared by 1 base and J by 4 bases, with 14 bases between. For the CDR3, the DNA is TGCGCCAGCAGCTTGATAGGGGATCCCGGCACCGGGGAGCTGTTTTTT. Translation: CASSLIGDPGTGELFF. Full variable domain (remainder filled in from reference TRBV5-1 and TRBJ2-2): KAGVTQTPRYLIKTRGQQVTLSCSPISGHRSVSWYQQTPGQGLQFLFEYFSETQRNKGNFPGRFSGRQFSNSRSEMNVSTLELGDSALYLCASSLIGDPGTGELFFGEGSRLTVL.

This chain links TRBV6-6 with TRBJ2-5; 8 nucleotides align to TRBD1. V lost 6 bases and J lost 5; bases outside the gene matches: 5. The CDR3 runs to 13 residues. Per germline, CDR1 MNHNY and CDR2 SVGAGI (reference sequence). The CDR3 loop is CASRGRGRETQYF. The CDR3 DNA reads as TGTGCCAGCAGGGGCAGGGGGCGGGAGACCCAGTACTTC.

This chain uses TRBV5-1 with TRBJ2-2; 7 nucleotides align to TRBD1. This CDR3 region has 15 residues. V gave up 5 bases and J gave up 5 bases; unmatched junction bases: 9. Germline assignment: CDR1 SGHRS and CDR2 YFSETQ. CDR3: CASSLGTANTGELFF. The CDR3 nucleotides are TGCGCCAGCAGTCTTGGGACAGCCAATACCGGGGAGCTGTTTTTT.

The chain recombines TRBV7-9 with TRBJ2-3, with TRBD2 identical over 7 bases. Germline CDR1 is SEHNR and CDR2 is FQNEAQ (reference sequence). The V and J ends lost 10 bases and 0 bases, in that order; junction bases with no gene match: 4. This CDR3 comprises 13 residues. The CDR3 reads CAIERGSTDTQYF. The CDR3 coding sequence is TGTGCCATCGAGCGGGGTAGCACAGATACGCAGTATTTT.

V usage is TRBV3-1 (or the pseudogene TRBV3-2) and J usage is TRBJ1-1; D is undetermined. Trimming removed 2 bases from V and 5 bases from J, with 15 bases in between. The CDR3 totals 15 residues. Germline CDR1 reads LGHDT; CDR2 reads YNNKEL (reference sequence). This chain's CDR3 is CASSQSLGRWTEAFF. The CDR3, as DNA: TGTGCCAGCAGCCAATCTTTAGGGAGGTGGACTGAAGCTTTCTTT.

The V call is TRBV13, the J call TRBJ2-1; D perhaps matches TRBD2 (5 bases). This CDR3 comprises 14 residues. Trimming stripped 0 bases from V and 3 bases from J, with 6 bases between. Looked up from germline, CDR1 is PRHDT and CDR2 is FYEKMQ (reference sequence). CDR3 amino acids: CASSLGRGYNEQFF. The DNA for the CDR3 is TGTGCCAGCAGCTTAGGCCGGGGCTACAATGAGCAGTTCTTC. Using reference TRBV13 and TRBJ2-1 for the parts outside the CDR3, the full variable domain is AAGVIQSPRHLIKEKRETATLKCYPIPRHDTVYWYQQGPGQDPQFLISFYEKMQSDKGSIPDRFSAQQFSDYHSELNMSSLELGDSALYFCASSLGRGYNEQFFGPGTRLTVL.

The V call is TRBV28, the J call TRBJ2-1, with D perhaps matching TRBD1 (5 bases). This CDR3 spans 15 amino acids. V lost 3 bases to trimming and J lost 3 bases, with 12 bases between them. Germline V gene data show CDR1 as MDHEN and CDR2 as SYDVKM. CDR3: CASSFFNRHYNEQFF. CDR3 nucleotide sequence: TGTGCCAGCAGTTTTTTCAACAGGCACTACAATGAGCAGTTCTTC.

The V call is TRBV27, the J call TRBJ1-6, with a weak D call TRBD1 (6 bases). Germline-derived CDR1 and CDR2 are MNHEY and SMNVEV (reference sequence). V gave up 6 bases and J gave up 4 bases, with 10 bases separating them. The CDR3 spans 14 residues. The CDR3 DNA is TGTGCCAGCAGAGAAACAGGGTATAATTCACCCCTCCACTTT. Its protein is CASRETGYNSPLHF.

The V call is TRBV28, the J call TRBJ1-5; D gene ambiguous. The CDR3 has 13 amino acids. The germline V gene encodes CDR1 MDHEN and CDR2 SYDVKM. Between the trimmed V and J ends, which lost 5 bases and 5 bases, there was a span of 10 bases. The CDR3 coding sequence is TGTGCCAGCAGTCCCAGCGCGTATCAGCCCCAGCATTTT. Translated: CASSPSAYQPQHF.

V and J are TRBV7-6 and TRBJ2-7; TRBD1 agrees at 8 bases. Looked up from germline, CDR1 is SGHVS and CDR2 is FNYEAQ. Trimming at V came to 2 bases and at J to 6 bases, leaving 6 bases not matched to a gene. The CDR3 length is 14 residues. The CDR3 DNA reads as TGTGCCAGCAGCTTAAAGGACAGGGCGGGCGAGCAGTACTTC. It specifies CASSLKDRAGEQYF.

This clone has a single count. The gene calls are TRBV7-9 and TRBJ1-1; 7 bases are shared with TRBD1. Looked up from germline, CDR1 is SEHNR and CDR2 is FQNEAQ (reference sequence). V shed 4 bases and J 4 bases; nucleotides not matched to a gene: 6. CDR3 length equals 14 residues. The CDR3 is CASSSPGTATEAFF. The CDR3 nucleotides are TGTGCCAGCAGCTCGCCGGGGACAGCCACTGAAGCTTTCTTT.

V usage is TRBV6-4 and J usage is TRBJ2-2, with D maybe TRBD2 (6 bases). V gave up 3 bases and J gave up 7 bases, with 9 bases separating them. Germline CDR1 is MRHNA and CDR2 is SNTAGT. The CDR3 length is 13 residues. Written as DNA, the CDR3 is TGTGCCAGCAGTGAAACTAGCAGCGGGGAGCTGTTTTTT. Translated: CASSETSSGELFF.